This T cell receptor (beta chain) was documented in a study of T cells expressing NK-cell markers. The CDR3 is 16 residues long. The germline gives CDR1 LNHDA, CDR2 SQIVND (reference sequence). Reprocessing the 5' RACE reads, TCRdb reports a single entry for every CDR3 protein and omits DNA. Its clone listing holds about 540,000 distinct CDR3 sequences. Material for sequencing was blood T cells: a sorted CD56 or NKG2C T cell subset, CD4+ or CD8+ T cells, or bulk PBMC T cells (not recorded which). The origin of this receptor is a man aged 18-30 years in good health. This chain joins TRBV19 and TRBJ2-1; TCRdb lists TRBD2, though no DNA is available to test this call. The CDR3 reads CASSRRTSGTYNEQFF.